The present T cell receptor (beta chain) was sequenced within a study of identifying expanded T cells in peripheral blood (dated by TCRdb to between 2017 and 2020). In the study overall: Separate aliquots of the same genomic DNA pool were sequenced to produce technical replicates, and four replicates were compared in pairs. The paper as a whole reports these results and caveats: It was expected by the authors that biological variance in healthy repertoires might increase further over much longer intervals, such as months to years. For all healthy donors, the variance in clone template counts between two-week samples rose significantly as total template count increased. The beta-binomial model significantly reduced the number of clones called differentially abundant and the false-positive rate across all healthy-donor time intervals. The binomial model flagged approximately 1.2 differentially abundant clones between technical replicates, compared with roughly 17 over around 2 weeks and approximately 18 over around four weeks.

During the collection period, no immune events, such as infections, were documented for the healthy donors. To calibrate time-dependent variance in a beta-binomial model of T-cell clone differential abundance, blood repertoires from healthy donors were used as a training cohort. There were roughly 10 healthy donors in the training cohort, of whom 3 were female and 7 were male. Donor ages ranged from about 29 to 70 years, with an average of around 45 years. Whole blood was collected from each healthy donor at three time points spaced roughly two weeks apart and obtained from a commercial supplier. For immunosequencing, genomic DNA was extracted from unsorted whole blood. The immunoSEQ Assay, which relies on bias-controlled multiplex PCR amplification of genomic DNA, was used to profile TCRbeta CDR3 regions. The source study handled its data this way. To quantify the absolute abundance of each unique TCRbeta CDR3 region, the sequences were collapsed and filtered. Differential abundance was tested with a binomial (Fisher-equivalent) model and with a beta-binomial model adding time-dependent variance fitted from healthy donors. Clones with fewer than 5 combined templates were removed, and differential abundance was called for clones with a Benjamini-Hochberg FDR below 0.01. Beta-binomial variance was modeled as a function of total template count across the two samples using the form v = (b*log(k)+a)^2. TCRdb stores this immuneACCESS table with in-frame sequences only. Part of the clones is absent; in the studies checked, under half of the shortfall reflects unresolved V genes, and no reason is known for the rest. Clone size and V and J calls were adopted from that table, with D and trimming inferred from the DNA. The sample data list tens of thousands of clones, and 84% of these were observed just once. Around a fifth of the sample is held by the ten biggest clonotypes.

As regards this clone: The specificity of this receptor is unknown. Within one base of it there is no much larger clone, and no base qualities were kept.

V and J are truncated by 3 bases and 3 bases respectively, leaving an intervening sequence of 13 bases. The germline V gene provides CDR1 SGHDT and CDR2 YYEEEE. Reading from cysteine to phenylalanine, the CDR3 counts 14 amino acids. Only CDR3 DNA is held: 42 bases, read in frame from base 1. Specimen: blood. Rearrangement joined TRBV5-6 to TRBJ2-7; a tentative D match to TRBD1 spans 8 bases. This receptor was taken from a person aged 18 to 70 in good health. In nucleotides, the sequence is TGTGCCAGCAGCTGGGACAGGACTAGCTACGAGCAGTACTTC. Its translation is CASSWDRTSYEQYF.